Listed below are T cell receptor beta chains from one sample, sequenced in a study of T cell responses to AZD1222 COVID-19 vaccine. The repertoire was sequenced with immunoSEQ multiplex PCR; TCRdb's copy has only in-frame clones and lacks some. The repertoire includes more than 50,000 clones, roughly 89% of them detected once, and under 6.5% sits in the top ten. This specimen consisted of peripheral blood, obtained on day 0 of AZD1222 vaccination. These receptors originate from an adult in good health. Each CDR3 is given with its conserved first and last residue. D genes are given only for firm matches. The listing skips clone size in some rows; elsewhere it reads once, few, many or a size class.

V gene: TRBV2
D gene: TRBD1
clone size: .
J gene: TRBJ1-6
CDR3 protein: CASREGSRDSHNSPLHF
CDR3 DNA: TGTGCCAGCAGGGAAGGGAGCCGGGACAGCCACAATTCACCCCTCCACTTT

V gene: TRBV29-1
D gene: TRBD1
clone size: .
J gene: TRBJ2-5
CDR3 protein: CSVGQGEATQYF
CDR3 DNA: TGCAGCGTGGGACAGGGAGAAGCGACCCAGTACTTC

V gene: TRBV19
D gene: .
clone size: .
J gene: TRBJ2-6
CDR3 protein: CASSKLLGAGANVLTF
CDR3 DNA: TGTGCCAGTAGTAAACTCTTGGGAGCCGGGGCCAACGTCCTGACTTTC

V gene: TRBV19
D gene: .
clone size: .
J gene: TRBJ1-2
CDR3 protein: CASSIRARDPPNYGYTF
CDR3 DNA: TGTGCCAGTAGTATAAGGGCGCGAGATCCGCCTAACTATGGCTACACCTTC

V gene: TRBV6-6
D gene: TRBD1
clone size: .
J gene: TRBJ1-2
CDR3 protein: CAGHRGLYGYTF
CDR3 DNA: TGTGCCGGACACAGGGGCCTCTATGGCTACACCTTC

V gene: TRBV11-2
D gene: .
clone size: .
J gene: TRBJ2-7
CDR3 protein: CASSFGTGSNEQYF
CDR3 DNA: TGTGCCAGCAGCTTCGGGACGGGGAGTAACGAGCAGTACTTC

V gene: TRBV6-5
D gene: .
clone size: .
J gene: TRBJ1-5
CDR3 protein: CASKSAGRPNQPQHF
CDR3 DNA: TGTGCCAGCAAATCCGCGGGCAGGCCCAATCAGCCCCAGCATTTT

V gene: TRBV10-3
D gene: TRBD1
clone size: .
J gene: TRBJ2-7
CDR3 protein: CAISDPEQGPSYEQYF
CDR3 DNA: TGTGCCATCAGTGACCCTGAACAGGGGCCATCCTACGAGCAGTACTTC

V gene: TRBV3-1/TRBV3-2
D gene: TRBD1
clone size: .
J gene: TRBJ1-2
CDR3 protein: CASAEGANYGYTF
CDR3 DNA: TGTGCCAGCGCGGAGGGGGCGAACTATGGCTACACCTTC

V gene: TRBV10-2
D gene: .
clone size: once
J gene: TRBJ2-7
CDR3 protein: CASSESPDYSYEQYF
CDR3 DNA: TGCGCCAGCAGTGAGAGCCCAGACTACTCCTACGAGCAGTACTTC

V gene: TRBV6-5
D gene: .
clone size: .
J gene: TRBJ1-6
CDR3 protein: CASRPHREGSPLHF
CDR3 DNA: TGTGCCAGCAGGCCACACCGTGAGGGCTCACCCCTCCACTTT

V gene: TRBV5-1
D gene: .
clone size: .
J gene: TRBJ1-2
CDR3 protein: CASSLDLGYGYTF
CDR3 DNA: TGCGCCAGCAGCTTGGATCTAGGCTATGGCTACACCTTC

V gene: TRBV20-1
D gene: TRBD1
clone size: .
J gene: TRBJ1-2
CDR3 protein: CSASRGGKPGRVYGYTF
CDR3 DNA: TGCAGTGCTAGTAGAGGGGGCAAACCGGGACGGGTCTATGGCTACACCTTC

V gene: TRBV2
D gene: .
clone size: .
J gene: TRBJ2-7
CDR3 protein: CASLRGWNSYEQYF
CDR3 DNA: TGTGCCAGCCTCAGGGGTTGGAACTCCTACGAGCAGTACTTC

V gene: TRBV18
D gene: TRBD1
clone size: .
J gene: TRBJ1-1
CDR3 protein: CASSVGTGFTEAFF
CDR3 DNA: TGTGCCAGCTCAGTCGGGACAGGGTTCACTGAAGCTTTCTTT

V gene: TRBV2
D gene: TRBD1
clone size: .
J gene: TRBJ1-5
CDR3 protein: CASSRQGVDNQPQHF
CDR3 DNA: TGTGCCAGCAGTCGACAGGGGGTCGACAATCAGCCCCAGCATTTT

V gene: TRBV7-2
D gene: .
clone size: .
J gene: TRBJ1-6
CDR3 protein: CASSLGGGVNSPLHF
CDR3 DNA: TGTGCCAGCAGCTTAGGTGGAGGGGTAAATTCACCCCTCCACTTT

V gene: TRBV7-8
D gene: .
clone size: .
J gene: TRBJ1-6
CDR3 protein: CASSLGGRLSSYNSPLHF
CDR3 DNA: TGTGCCAGCAGCTTAGGGGGACGGCTAAGCTCCTATAATTCACCCCTCCACTTT

V gene: TRBV5-1
D gene: TRBD1
clone size: .
J gene: TRBJ2-1
CDR3 protein: CASSTQGQGAGNEQFF
CDR3 DNA: TGCGCCAGCAGCACCCAGGGACAGGGGGCAGGAAATGAGCAGTTCTTC

V gene: TRBV30
D gene: TRBD1
clone size: .
J gene: TRBJ1-2
CDR3 protein: CAWQGQASYGYTF
CDR3 DNA: TGTGCCTGGCAGGGACAGGCAAGCTATGGCTACACCTTC

V gene: TRBV28
D gene: TRBD2
clone size: once
J gene: TRBJ2-5
CDR3 protein: CASIGGGAGETQYF
CDR3 DNA: TGTGCCAGCATCGGCGGGGGGGCCGGAGAGACCCAGTACTTC

V gene: TRBV3-1/TRBV3-2
D gene: .
clone size: .
J gene: TRBJ1-5
CDR3 protein: CASSDRSHSNQPQHF
CDR3 DNA: TGTGCCAGCAGCGACCGTTCCCATAGCAATCAGCCCCAGCATTTT

V gene: TRBV5-1
D gene: .
clone size: once
J gene: TRBJ1-4
CDR3 protein: CASSKGSTNEKLFF
CDR3 DNA: TGCGCCAGCTCTAAGGGGTCAACTAATGAAAAACTGTTTTTT

V gene: TRBV7-9
D gene: .
clone size: .
J gene: TRBJ1-2
CDR3 protein: CASSLTGQGIYGYTF
CDR3 DNA: TGTGCCAGCAGCTTAACGGGGCAGGGGATCTATGGCTACACCTTC

V gene: TRBV5-1
D gene: .
clone size: .
J gene: TRBJ2-1
CDR3 protein: CASSLEGHTYNEQFF
CDR3 DNA: TGCGCCAGCAGCTTGGAGGGACACACCTACAATGAGCAGTTCTTC

V gene: TRBV19
D gene: .
clone size: .
J gene: TRBJ1-2
CDR3 protein: CASSIERQSYGYTF
CDR3 DNA: TGTGCCAGTAGTATAGAGCGGCAGTCATATGGCTACACCTTC

V gene: TRBV6-5
D gene: .
clone size: .
J gene: TRBJ1-2
CDR3 protein: CASSRTGFYGYTF
CDR3 DNA: TGTGCCAGCAGTCGTACAGGGTTTTATGGCTACACCTTC

V gene: TRBV19
D gene: .
clone size: .
J gene: TRBJ2-3
CDR3 protein: CATRQGTDTQYF
CDR3 DNA: TGTGCCACCAGACAGGGCACAGATACGCAGTATTTT

V gene: TRBV5-1
D gene: TRBD1
clone size: .
J gene: TRBJ1-2
CDR3 protein: CASSPGDRGSYGYTF
CDR3 DNA: TGCGCCAGCAGCCCGGGGGACAGGGGGAGTTATGGCTACACCTTC

V gene: TRBV6-5
D gene: .
clone size: .
J gene: TRBJ1-5
CDR3 protein: CASGNSNQPQHF
CDR3 DNA: TGTGCCAGCGGGAATAGCAATCAGCCCCAGCATTTT

V gene: TRBV4-1
D gene: .
clone size: .
J gene: TRBJ1-2
CDR3 protein: CASSQDPTGPYGYTF
CDR3 DNA: TGCGCCAGCAGCCAAGACCCGACAGGACCCTATGGCTACACCTTC